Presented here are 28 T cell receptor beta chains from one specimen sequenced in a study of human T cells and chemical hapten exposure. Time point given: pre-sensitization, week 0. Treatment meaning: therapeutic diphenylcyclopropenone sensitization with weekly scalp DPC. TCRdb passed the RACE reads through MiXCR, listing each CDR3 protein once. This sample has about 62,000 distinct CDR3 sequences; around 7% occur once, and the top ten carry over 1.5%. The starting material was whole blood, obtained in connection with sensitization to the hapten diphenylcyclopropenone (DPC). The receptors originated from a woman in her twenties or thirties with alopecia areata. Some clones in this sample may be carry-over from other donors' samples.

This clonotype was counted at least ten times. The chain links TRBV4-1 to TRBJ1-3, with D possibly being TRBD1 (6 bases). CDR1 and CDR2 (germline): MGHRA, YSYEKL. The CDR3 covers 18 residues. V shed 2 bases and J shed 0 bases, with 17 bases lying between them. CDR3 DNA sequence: TGCGCCAGCAGCCAAACTAAAACGAGGGGGTCCTCTGGAAACACCATATATTTT. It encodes CASSQTKTRGSSGNTIYF.

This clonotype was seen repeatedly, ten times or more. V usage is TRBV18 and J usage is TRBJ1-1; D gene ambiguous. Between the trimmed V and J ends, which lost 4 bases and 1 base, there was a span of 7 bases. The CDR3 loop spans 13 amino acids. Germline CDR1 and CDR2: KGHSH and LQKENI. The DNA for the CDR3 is TGTGCCAGCTCACGGCAGGCGAACACTGAAGCTTTCTTT. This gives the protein CASSRQANTEAFF.

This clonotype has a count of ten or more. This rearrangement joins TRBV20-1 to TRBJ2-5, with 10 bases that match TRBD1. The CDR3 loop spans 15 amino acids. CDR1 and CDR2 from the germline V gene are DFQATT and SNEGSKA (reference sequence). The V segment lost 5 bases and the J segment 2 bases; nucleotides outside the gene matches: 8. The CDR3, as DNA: TGCAGTGCTCCCCCCGGGACAGGGGCACAAGAGACCCAGTACTTC. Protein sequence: CSAPPGTGAQETQYF.

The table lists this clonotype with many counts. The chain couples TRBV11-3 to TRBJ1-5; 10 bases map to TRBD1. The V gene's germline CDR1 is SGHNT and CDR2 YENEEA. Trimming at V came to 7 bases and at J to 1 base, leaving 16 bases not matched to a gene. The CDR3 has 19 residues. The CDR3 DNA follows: TGTGCCAGCACCCCAACCGGGACAGGGGTAGATGTGAGCAATCAGCCCCAGCATTTT. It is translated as CASTPTGTGVDVSNQPQHF.

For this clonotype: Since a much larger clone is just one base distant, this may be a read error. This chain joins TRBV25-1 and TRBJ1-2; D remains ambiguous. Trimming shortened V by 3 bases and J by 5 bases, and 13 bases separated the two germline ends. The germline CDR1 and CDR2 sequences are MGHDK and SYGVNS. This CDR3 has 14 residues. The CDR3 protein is CASSEPGNCYGYTF. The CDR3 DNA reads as TGTGCCAGCAGTGAGCCGGGAAATTGTTATGGCTACACCTTC.

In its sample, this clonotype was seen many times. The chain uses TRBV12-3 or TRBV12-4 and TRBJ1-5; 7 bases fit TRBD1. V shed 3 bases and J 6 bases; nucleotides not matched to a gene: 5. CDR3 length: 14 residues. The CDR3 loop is CASSLFQGGQPQHF. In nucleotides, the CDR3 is TGTGCCAGCAGTTTGTTTCAGGGGGGTCAGCCCCAGCATTTT.

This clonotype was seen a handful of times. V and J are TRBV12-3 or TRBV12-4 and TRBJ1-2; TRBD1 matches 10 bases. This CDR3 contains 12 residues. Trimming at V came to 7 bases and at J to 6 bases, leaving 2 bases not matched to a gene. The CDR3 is CASTGTGDGYTF. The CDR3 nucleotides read TGTGCCAGCACCGGGACAGGGGATGGCTACACCTTC.

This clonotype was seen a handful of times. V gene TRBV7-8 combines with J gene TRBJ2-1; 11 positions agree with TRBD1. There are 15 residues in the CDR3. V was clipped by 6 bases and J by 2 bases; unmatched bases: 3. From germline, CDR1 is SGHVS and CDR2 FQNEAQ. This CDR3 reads CASRADRGPYNEQFF. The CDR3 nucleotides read TGTGCCAGCAGAGCGGACAGGGGGCCCTACAATGAGCAGTTCTTC.

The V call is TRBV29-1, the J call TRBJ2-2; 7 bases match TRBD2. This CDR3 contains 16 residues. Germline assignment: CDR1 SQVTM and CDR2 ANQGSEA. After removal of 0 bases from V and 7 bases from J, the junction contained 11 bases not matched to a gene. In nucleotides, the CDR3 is TGCAGCGTTGAAGATCGGGAGGCCAGGGCGGGCGGGGAGCTGTTTTTT. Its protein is CSVEDREARAGGELFF.

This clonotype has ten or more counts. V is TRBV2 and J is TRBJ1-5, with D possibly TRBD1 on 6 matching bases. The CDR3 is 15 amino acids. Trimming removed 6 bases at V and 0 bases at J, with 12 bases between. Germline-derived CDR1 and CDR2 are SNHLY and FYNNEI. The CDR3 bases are TGTGCCAGCAGCACAACAGGGTCTAGCAATCAGCCCCAGCATTTT. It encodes CASSTTGSSNQPQHF.

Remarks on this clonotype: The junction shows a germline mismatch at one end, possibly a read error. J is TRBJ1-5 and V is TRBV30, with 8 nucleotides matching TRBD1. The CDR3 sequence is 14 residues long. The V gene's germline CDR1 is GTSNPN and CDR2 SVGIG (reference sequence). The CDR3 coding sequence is TGTGCCTGGAGTGTACAGGGGGTTTTACAGCCCCAGAATTTT. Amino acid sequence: CAWSVQGVLQPQNF.

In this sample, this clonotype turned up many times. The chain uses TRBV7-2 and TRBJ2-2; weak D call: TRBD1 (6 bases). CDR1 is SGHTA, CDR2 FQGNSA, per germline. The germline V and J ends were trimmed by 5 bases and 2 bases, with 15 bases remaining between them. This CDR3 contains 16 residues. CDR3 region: CASSLQGPANTGELFF. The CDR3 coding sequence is TGTGCCAGCAGCCTACAGGGCCCCGCCAACACCGGGGAGCTGTTTTTT.

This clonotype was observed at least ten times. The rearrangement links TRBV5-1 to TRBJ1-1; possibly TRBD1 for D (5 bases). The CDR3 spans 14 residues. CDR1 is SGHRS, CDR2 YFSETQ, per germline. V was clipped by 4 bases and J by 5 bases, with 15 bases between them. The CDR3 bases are TGCGCCAGCAGCCTTGGGTTTTCAGGGACTGAAGCTTTCTTT. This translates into CASSLGFSGTEAFF.

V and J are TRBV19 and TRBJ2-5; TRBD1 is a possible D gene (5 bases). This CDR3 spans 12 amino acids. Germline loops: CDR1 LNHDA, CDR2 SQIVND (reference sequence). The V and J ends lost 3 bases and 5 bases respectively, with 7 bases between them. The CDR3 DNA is TGTGCCAGTAGTATGGGGCGGGAGACCCAGTACTTC. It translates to CASSMGRETQYF.

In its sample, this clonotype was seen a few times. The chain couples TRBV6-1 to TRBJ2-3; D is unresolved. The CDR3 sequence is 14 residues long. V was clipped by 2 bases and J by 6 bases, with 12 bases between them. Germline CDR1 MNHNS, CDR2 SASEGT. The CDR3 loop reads CASSEQQGSDTQYF. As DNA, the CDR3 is TGTGCCAGCAGTGAACAGCAAGGGTCGGATACGCAGTATTTT.

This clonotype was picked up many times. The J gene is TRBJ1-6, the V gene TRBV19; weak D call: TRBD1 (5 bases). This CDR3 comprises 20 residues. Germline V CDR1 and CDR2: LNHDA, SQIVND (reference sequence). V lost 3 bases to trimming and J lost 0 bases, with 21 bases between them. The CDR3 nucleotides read TGTGCCAGTAGTATGAACGGCGTGGGGACCACGCGCTCCTATAATTCACCCCTCCACTTT. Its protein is CASSMNGVGTTRSYNSPLHF.

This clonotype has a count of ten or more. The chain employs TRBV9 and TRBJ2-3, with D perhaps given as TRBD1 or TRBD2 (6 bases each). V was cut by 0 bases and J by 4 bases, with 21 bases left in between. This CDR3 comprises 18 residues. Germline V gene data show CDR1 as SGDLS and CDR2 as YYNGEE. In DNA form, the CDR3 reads TGTGCCAGCAGCGTAGGGGCTCGTAACGGGGGCCAGTCAGATACGCAGTATTTT. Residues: CASSVGARNGGQSDTQYF.

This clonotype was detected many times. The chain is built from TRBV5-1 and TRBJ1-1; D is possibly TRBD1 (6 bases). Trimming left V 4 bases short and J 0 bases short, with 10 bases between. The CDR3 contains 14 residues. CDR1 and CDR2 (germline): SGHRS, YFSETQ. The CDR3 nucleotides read TGCGCCAGCAGCCCGGACAGATTGAACACTGAAGCTTTCTTT. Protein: CASSPDRLNTEAFF.

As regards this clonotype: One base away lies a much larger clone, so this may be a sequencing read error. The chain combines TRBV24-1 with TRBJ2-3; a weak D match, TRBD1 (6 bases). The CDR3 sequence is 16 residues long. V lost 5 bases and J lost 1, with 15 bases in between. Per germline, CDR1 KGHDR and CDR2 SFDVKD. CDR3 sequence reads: CATSATGSPGTDTQYF. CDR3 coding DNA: TGTGCCACCAGTGCTACAGGGAGCCCCGGCACAGATACGCAGTATTTT.

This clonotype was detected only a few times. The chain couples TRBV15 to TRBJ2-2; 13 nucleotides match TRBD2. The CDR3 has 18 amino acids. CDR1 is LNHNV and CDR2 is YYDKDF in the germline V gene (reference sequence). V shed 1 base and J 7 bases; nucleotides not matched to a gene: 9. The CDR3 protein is CATSRGRTSGGRVGELFF. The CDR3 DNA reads TGTGCCACCAGCAGAGGACGGACTAGCGGGGGACGAGTCGGGGAGCTGTTTTTT.

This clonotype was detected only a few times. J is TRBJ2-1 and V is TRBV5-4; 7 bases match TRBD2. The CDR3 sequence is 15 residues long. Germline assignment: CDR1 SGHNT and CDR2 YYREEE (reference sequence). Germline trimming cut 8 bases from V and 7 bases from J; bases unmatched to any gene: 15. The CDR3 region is CASRARERGGNEQFF. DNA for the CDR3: TGTGCCAGTAGGGCCCGTGAGCGGGGAGGAAATGAGCAGTTCTTC.

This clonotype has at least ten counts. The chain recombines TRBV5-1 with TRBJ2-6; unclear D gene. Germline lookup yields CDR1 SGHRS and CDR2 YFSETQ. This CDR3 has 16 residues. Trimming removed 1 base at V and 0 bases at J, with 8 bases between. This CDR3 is CASSLPESSGANVLTF. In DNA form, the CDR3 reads TGCGCCAGCAGCTTGCCTGAGTCCTCTGGGGCCAACGTCCTGACTTTC.

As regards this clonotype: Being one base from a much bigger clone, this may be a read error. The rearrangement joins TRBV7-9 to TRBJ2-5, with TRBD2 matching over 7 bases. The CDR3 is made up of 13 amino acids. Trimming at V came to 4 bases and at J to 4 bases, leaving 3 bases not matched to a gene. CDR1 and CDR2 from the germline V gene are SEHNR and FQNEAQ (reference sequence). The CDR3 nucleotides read TGTGCCAGCAGCTGCGGGGGTCGAGAGACCCAGTACTTC. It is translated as CASSCGGRETQYF.

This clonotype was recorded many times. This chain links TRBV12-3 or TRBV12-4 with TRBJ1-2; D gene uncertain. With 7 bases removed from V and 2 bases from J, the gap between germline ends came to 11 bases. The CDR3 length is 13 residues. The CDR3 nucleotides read TGTGCCAGCACCTACTTGTCGAACTATGGCTACACCTTC. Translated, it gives CASTYLSNYGYTF.

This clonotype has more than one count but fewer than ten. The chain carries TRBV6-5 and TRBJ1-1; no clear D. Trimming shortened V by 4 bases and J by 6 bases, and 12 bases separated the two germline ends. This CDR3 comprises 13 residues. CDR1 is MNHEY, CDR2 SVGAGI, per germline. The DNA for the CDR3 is TGTGCCAGCAGTTTCGGACGGTGGGCTGAAGCTTTCTTT. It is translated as CASSFGRWAEAFF.

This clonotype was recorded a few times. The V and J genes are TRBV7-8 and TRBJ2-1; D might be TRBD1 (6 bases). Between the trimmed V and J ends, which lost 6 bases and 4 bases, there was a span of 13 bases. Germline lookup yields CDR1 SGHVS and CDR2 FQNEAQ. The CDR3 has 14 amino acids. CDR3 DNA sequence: TGTGCCAGCAGTAGCCAGGGGTATTACAATGAGCAGTTCTTC. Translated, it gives CASSSQGYYNEQFF.

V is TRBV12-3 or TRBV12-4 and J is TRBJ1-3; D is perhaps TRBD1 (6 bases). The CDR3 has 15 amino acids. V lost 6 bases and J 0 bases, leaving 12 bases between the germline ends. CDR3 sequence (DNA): TGTGCCAGCAGATGGGGGGGACACTCTGGAAACACCATATATTTT. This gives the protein CASRWGGHSGNTIYF.

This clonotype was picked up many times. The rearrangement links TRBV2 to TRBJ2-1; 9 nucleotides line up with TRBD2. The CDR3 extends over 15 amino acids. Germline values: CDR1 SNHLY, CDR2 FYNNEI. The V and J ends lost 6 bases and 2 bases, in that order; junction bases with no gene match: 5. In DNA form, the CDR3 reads TGTGCCAGCAGGCAGACTAGCGGTACCTACAATGAGCAGTTCTTC. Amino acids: CASRQTSGTYNEQFF.